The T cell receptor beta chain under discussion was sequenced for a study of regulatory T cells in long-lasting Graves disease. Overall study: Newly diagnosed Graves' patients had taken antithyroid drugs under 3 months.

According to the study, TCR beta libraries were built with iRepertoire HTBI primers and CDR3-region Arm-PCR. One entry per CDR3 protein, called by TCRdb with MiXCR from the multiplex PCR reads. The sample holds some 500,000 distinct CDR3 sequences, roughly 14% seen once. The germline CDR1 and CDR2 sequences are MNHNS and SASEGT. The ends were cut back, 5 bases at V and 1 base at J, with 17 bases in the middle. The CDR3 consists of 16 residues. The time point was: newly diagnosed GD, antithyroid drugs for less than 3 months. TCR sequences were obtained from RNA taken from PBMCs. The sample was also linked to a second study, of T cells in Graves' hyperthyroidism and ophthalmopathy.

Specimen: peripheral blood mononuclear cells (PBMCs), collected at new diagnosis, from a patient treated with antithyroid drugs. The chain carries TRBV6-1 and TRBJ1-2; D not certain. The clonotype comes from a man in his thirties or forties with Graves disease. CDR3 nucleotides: TGTGCCAGCAGTAAAGAGGGCAGAATCCTTAACTATGGCTACACCTTC. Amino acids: CASSKEGRILNYGYTF.